These 18 T cell receptor beta chains came from one sample sequenced in a study of shared clonotypes between healthy human individuals. Assay: immunoSEQ multiplex PCR; the TCRdb copy retains only in-frame clones and omits some. The sample shows more than 400,000 clones, 81% of them seen only once. Sequenced: PBMCs. The source is a woman between 35 and 50 years old in good health. Some clones in this sample may be carry-over from other donors' samples.

The chain combines TRBV28 with TRBJ2-7; 8 nucleotides agree with TRBD1. The V segment lost 5 bases and the J segment 6 bases; nucleotides outside the gene matches: 15. CDR3 size: 16 residues. Germline V CDR1 and CDR2: MDHEN, SYDVKM. CDR3 sequence reads: CASSRQGISVSREQYF. The CDR3 DNA is TGTGCCAGCAGTCGACAGGGGATCAGCGTCTCCCGCGAGCAGTACTTC.

The chain links TRBV18 to TRBJ2-5; weak D call: TRBD1 (5 bases). This CDR3 contains 12 residues. V was shortened by 4 bases and J by 7 bases, with 10 bases between the two germline ends. The germline V gene encodes CDR1 KGHSH and CDR2 LQKENI. This CDR3 reads CASSRGIGTQYF. The DNA of the CDR3 is TGTGCCAGCTCACGGGGCATAGGGACCCAGTACTTC.

V and J are TRBV10-3 and TRBJ1-3; TRBD1 matches at 9 bases. The CDR3 sequence is 15 residues long. Germline V CDR1 and CDR2: ENHRY, SYGVKD. With 3 bases clipped from V and 4 bases from J, the junction kept 4 bases outside the gene matches. The CDR3 DNA is TGTGCCATCAGTGACCCGGGACAGGGAGGAAACACCATATATTTT. It specifies CAISDPGQGGNTIYF.

The chain links TRBV7-9 to TRBJ2-7, with 7 bases that match TRBD1. Trimming at V came to 2 bases and at J to 1 base, leaving 2 bases not matched to a gene. The CDR3 loop spans 14 amino acids. Germline V gene data show CDR1 as SEHNR and CDR2 as FQNEAQ (reference sequence). CDR3 coding DNA: TGTGCCAGCAGCTTAACAGGGGATTCCTACGAGCAGTACTTC. This codes for CASSLTGDSYEQYF.

The chain is built from TRBV9 and TRBJ2-2; D ambiguous. V was clipped by 5 bases and J by 5 bases, with 10 bases between them. This CDR3 comprises 13 residues. Looked up from germline, CDR1 is SGDLS and CDR2 is YYNGEE. The CDR3 DNA is TGTGCCAGCAGGTCCAGGATTACCGGGGAGCTGTTTTTT. This encodes CASRSRITGELFF.

As to this clone: It differs at one base from a far larger clone, so likely a read error. In the same sample, other DNA sequences code for this CDR3. This rearrangement joins TRBV9 to TRBJ2-7, with 8 bases that match TRBD1. J lost 3 bases, V lost 4 bases, and 6 bases had no gene match. This CDR3 has 14 amino acids. Germline assignment: CDR1 SGDLS and CDR2 YYNGEE. For the CDR3, the DNA is TGTGCCAGCAGCCCCCGGACAGGGAACTACGAGCAGTACTTC. Protein sequence: CASSPRTGNYEQYF. Complete variable domain (other parts from reference TRBV9 and TRBJ2-7): DSGVTQTPKHLITATGQRVTLRCSPRSGDLSVYWYQQSLDQGLQFLIQYYNGEERAKGNILERFSAQQFPDLHSELNLSSLELGDSALYFCASSPRTGNYEQYFGPGTRLTVT.

The chain employs TRBV13 and TRBJ2-3; no clear D. The CDR3 runs 15 residues. V gave up 2 bases and J gave up 1 base, with 10 bases separating them. The germline V gene encodes CDR1 PRHDT and CDR2 FYEKMQ (reference sequence). Written as DNA, the CDR3 is TGTGCCAGCAGCTTAATTGGTATCCGCACAGATACGCAGTATTTT. This encodes CASSLIGIRTDTQYF.

This clone was counted many times. Other DNA sequences within the sample encode an identical CDR3. CDR3 nucleotides: TGTGCCAGCTCACCACTCTCGGCAGGGATCAGTTACGAGCAGTACTTC. The encoded protein is CASSPLSAGISYEQYF. J is TRBJ2-7 and V is TRBV18, with a weak D call TRBD1 (5 bases). V was pared by 1 base and J by 4 bases, with 17 bases between. The germline V gene encodes CDR1 KGHSH and CDR2 LQKENI. This CDR3 has 16 amino acids.

The genes are TRBV2 and TRBJ2-3; D not resolved. This CDR3 region has 10 residues. Germline-derived CDR1 and CDR2 are SNHLY and FYNNEI. V lost 7 bases, J lost 5 bases, and 4 bases lay in between. In DNA, the CDR3 is TGTGCCAGCAAAGGAGATACGCAGTATTTT. Its translation is CASKGDTQYF.

The J gene is TRBJ2-1, the V gene TRBV7-9; the D gene is possibly TRBD2 (6 bases). The CDR3 has 15 amino acids. Trimming stripped 4 bases from V and 6 bases from J, with 16 bases between. Germline CDR1 is SEHNR and CDR2 is FQNEAQ (reference sequence). The CDR3 DNA reads as TGTGCCAGCAGCTCCCTGGGGAGGTGGGGCAATGAGCAGTTCTTC. Translated, it gives CASSSLGRWGNEQFF.

This chain joins TRBV6-1 and TRBJ1-5; 9 nucleotides line up with TRBD1. V shed 9 bases, J shed 5 bases, and the junction held 2 bases outside the gene matches. There are 12 residues in the CDR3. The germline V gene encodes CDR1 MNHNS and CDR2 SASEGT. The CDR3 loop reads CASRTGDQPQHF. The CDR3 DNA follows: TGTGCCAGTCGGACAGGGGATCAGCCCCAGCATTTT.

This clone was recorded once. The rearrangement joins TRBV11-2 to TRBJ2-7, with D maybe TRBD2 (5 bases). In germline, CDR1 is SGHAT, CDR2 FQNNGV. V was trimmed by 6 bases and J by 5 bases, leaving 23 bases between them. This CDR3 contains 16 residues. CDR3 protein: CASSSDGRFFSDEQYF. The DNA of the CDR3 is TGTGCCAGCAGTTCGGACGGGCGGTTTTTTAGCGACGAGCAGTACTTC.

The chain has TRBV10-2 and TRBJ2-1; D might be TRBD2 (5 bases). This CDR3 has 11 residues. V shed 10 bases and J shed 8 bases, with 12 bases lying between them. Germline V gives CDR1 WSHSY, CDR2 SAAADI. DNA of the CDR3: TGCGCCACCGGGATTTTGCATGAGCAGTTCTTC. Its protein product is CATGILHEQFF.

The chain uses TRBV10-3 and TRBJ1-1; D is unclear. CDR1 and CDR2 (germline): ENHRY, SYGVKD. The germline V and J ends were trimmed by 2 bases and 4 bases, with 8 bases remaining between them. The CDR3 contains 13 residues. The CDR3 region is CAISEELGTEAFF. CDR3 DNA sequence: TGTGCCATCAGTGAGGAGCTGGGCACTGAAGCTTTCTTT.

This chain uses TRBV18 with TRBJ2-3; D not resolved. CDR1 and CDR2 (germline): KGHSH, LQKENI. The CDR3 runs 14 residues. V lost 2 bases and J lost 0, with 6 bases in between. The CDR3 is CASSPYRSTDTQYF. The CDR3 nucleotides read TGTGCCAGCTCACCATATAGGAGCACAGATACGCAGTATTTT.

The chain carries TRBV19 and TRBJ2-4; D could derive from TRBD1 or TRBD2 (5 bases each). CDR3 length: 13 residues. Germline CDR1 LNHDA, CDR2 SQIVND (reference sequence). Trimming pared 5 bases from V and 2 bases from J, leaving 7 bases between. This CDR3 reads CASSEGPKNIQYF. The DNA of the CDR3 is TGTGCCAGTAGTGAGGGACCCAAAAACATTCAGTACTTC.

The gene calls are TRBV28 and TRBJ1-2, with D unclear. Per germline, CDR1 MDHEN and CDR2 SYDVKM. The CDR3 runs to 11 residues. Trimming shortened V by 8 bases and J by 5 bases, and 9 bases separated the two germline ends. The CDR3 here is CASVQNYGYTF. The CDR3 DNA sequence: TGTGCCAGCGTACAGAATTATGGCTACACCTTC.

The chain is built from TRBV13 and TRBJ2-5; possible D gene TRBD2, 6 bases. Trimming left V 0 bases short and J 2 bases short, with 10 bases between. The CDR3 contains 15 residues. Germline values: CDR1 PRHDT, CDR2 FYEKMQ (reference sequence). CDR3 sequence: CASSLGRAGQETQYF. The CDR3 DNA reads TGTGCCAGCAGCTTAGGTCGGGCGGGACAAGAGACCCAGTACTTC.